This T cell receptor (beta chain) derives from a study of vaccination effects on CD4 cells after COVID-19. As for the study in general: Participants were vaccinated with two doses of either the BNT162b2 or mRNA-1273 vaccine. Overall study results and limits: Common cold coronaviruses were cross-recognized by only 1 of 255 vaccine-induced clones in healthy vaccinees.

Sequencing was performed with immunoSEQ multiplex PCR; in TCRdb, only in-frame clones are kept and a portion is missing. Among almost 40,000 clones, roughly 82% were seen once, and the ten largest hold roughly 3%. Turning to this clone: Antigen: not known.

Subsequent to a culture period of 10 to 11 days, CD4+ T cells were isolated. None of the vaccinated had previously contracted SARS-CoV-2, and their nucleocapsid antibodies tested negative. CDR3 length: 13 amino acids. The germline V gene has CDR1 KGHDR and CDR2 SFDVKD. The ends were cut back, 9 bases at V and 0 bases at J, with 9 bases in the middle. The input for sequencing was CD4+ T cells from PBMCs cultured without peptide, taken before COVID-19 vaccination. This clonotype originated in a human donor who received a COVID-19 vaccine. This chain uses TRBV24-1 with TRBJ2-3; D unclear. CDR3 in amino acids: CATGTPSTDTQYF. The CDR3 DNA reads TGTGCCACCGGAACTCCTAGCACAGATACGCAGTATTTT.